This TCR beta chain was recorded in a study of T cells in localized non-small cell lung cancer. General observations from the study: Patients showing higher blood T cell density tended to see longer overall survival. The study found T cell clonality highest in uninvolved adjacent lung, above tumor. Heterogeneity stays possible, as sequencing covered only one tumor region. Detection in adjacent lung was observed for a median roughly 55 of the top 100 tumor clones.

Generated by immunoSEQ multiplex PCR, the TCRdb table keeps only in-frame clones and is missing some. The table lists roughly 20,000 clones, about 88% of them singletons. CDR3 length: 16 residues. Trimming cost V 1 base and J 2 bases; bases outside gene matches: 4. Germline V gene sequence: CDR1 SGHTA, CDR2 FQGNSA. On this clone itself: Its antigen remains unidentified.

The chain is built from TRBV7-2 and TRBJ2-2; 7 bases align to TRBD2. The source is a man aged 40 to 70 with stage I lung adenocarcinoma. The sample consisted of peripheral blood, taken before any cancer treatment. The CDR3 DNA follows: TGTGCCAGCAGCTTAGGGCGGGGGAGTAACACCGGGGAGCTGTTTTTT. It codes for CASSLGRGSNTGELFF. The variable domain in full, completed from reference TRBV7-2 and TRBJ2-2, reads GAGVSQSPSNKVTEKGKDVELRCDPISGHTALYWYRQSLGQGLEFLIYFQGNSAPDKSGLPSDRFSAERTGGSVSTLTIQRTQQEDSAVYLCASSLGRGSNTGELFFGEGSRLTVL.